This record concerns one TCR beta chain sequence. Its antigen is not known. The data stem from a study of cytomegalovirus exposure and HLA in healthy donors. The primer mix had 60 Vbeta and 13 Jbeta primers. Produced via immunoSEQ multiplex PCR; TCRdb's table is partial and in-frame only. The sample shows 150,000 to 200,000 clones, 70% to 80% of them seen only once. Germline CDR1 reads SGHAT; CDR2 reads FQNNGV. The CDR3 has 17 residues. Study-wide results and limits: Most TCR beta V segments were productive about 90% or about 30% of the time in an earlier analysis. Rarity characterized most TCR sequences, yet some public TCRs appeared in many donors.

The clonotype was recovered from a woman aged 25 to 39 in good health and CMV-seropositive. Sequencing was done on a sample of PBMCs. This rearrangement joins TRBV11-2 to TRBJ2-5; 7 bases are a match to TRBD1. The J call may be mistaken, given a closer DNA end match to TRBJ2-7. The CDR3 DNA is TGTGCCAGCAGCTTAGCTTCTGCAGGGGGTCTCTCCTACGAGCAGTACTTC. Translating it yields CASSLASAGGLSYEQYF.